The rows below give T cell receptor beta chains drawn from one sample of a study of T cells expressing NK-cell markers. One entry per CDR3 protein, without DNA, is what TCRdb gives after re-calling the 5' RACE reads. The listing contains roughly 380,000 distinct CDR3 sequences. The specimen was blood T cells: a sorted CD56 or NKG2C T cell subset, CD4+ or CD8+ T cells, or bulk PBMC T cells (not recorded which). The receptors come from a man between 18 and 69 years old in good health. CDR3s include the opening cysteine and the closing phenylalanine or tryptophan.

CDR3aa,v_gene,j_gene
CASSLVQGANTGELFF,TRBV7-2,TRBJ2-2
CASSLGPVGNTIYF,TRBV6-1,TRBJ1-3
CATSRDPGARDTIYF,TRBV15,TRBJ1-3
CASRTGASGNTIYF,TRBV25-1,TRBJ1-3
CASSLSAITAGGYTF,TRBV7-9,TRBJ1-2
CATSRNRGEQYF,TRBV15,TRBJ2-7
CASSSTGSSVTEQYF,TRBV5-1,TRBJ2-7
CASSRPTGAQRTYF,TRBV3-1,TRBJ2-5
CASMESTGIGTEAFF,TRBV5-1,TRBJ1-1
CASSRFIQALQETQYF,TRBV4-1,TRBJ2-5
CASSLVGSTEAFF,TRBV7-2,TRBJ1-1
CASSVSGQGAGYGYTF,TRBV27,TRBJ1-2
CASTWDRGQPQHF,TRBV7-2,TRBJ1-5
CASSLPKQGTNTGELFF,TRBV7-9,TRBJ2-2
CASSPSTYGYTF,TRBV5-6,TRBJ1-2
CSARAGPGGYEQYF,TRBV20-1,TRBJ2-7
CASSHHKGGGELFF,TRBV3-1,TRBJ2-2
CASSPPGDGKAQYF,TRBV28,TRBJ2-5
CASSDLGRYNEQFF,TRBV6-1,TRBJ2-1
CASSQGVAGGLDEQYF,TRBV4-2,TRBJ2-7